The next 8 T cell receptor beta chains were all read from a single sample in a study of cytomegalovirus exposure and HLA in healthy donors. PCR used 60 Vbeta primers and 13 Jbeta primers. Data came from immunoSEQ multiplex PCR; TCRdb stores just in-frame clones and leaves some out. Of 170,000 or so clones in the sample, roughly 78% were seen once. The specimen sequenced was PBMCs. The receptors were gathered from a boy younger than 18 in good health and CMV-seronegative.

This chain connects TRBV7-3 to TRBJ2-7; TRBD2 aligns across 7 bases. V shed 5 bases, J shed 6 bases, and the junction held 7 bases outside the gene matches. Germline-derived CDR1 and CDR2 are SGHTA and FQGTGA. The length of the CDR3 is 13 residues. Written as DNA, the CDR3 is TGTGCCAGCAGCCCGGGGAGGGTTTCCGAGCAGTACTTC. Translating it yields CASSPGRVSEQYF.

The V and J genes are TRBV5-4 and TRBJ1-4, with TRBD1 as a possible D gene (5 bases). V dropped 0 bases and J dropped 7 bases, with 7 bases sitting between them. This CDR3 spans 13 amino acids. Germline V gene lookup returns CDR1 SGHNT and CDR2 YYREEE (reference sequence). DNA of the CDR3: TGTGCCAGCAGCTTGGCGGGGGGTGAAAAACTGTTTTTT. The encoded protein is CASSLAGGEKLFF.

V usage is TRBV10-3 and J usage is TRBJ2-5; D perhaps matches TRBD2 (6 bases). Germline CDR1 ENHRY, CDR2 SYGVKD. V was trimmed by 4 bases and J by 3 bases, leaving 9 bases between them. The CDR3 is made up of 13 amino acids. In DNA, the CDR3 is TGTGCCATCAGTGCGGGCGGGGAAGAGACCCAGTACTTC. Translation: CAISAGGEETQYF.

This chain links TRBV5-5 with TRBJ2-1; perhaps TRBD2 as D (6 bases). Germline CDR1 reads SGHKS; CDR2 reads YYEKEE (reference sequence). Trimming pared 4 bases from V and 2 bases from J, leaving 13 bases between. CDR3 length equals 15 residues. CDR3 protein: CASSPVEGTYNEQFF. CDR3 DNA sequence: TGTGCCAGCAGCCCAGTGGAGGGAACCTACAATGAGCAGTTCTTC.

This clone was observed a single time. The chain combines TRBV14 with TRBJ2-7; 13 nucleotides agree with TRBD2. This CDR3 is 16 amino acids long. V lost 1 base to trimming and J lost 6 bases; unmatched junction nucleotides: 6. Germline CDR1 reads SGHDN; CDR2 reads FVKESK. The CDR3 sequence: CASSQGGTSGISEQYF. The CDR3 bases are TGTGCCAGCAGCCAAGGGGGGACTAGCGGGATAAGCGAGCAGTACTTC.

On this clone: One end of the junction varies from germline; a read error may be responsible. The chain has TRBV2 and TRBJ2-2; D remains unclear. CDR1 is SNHLY, CDR2 FYNNEI, per germline. This CDR3 is built from 13 residues. The CDR3 loop reads CARSTTVTGELFF. Written as DNA, the CDR3 is TGTGCCCGCAGTACAACCGTCACCGGGGAGCTGTTTTTT.

The V and J genes are TRBV9 and TRBJ2-2; the match to TRBD2 covers 7 bases. The V and J ends lost 0 bases and 2 bases, in that order; junction bases with no gene match: 4. Germline values: CDR1 SGDLS, CDR2 YYNGEE. This CDR3 has 16 amino acids. The CDR3 is CASSVGGTINTGELFF. The CDR3 DNA reads TGTGCCAGCAGCGTAGGGGGGACTATCAACACCGGGGAGCTGTTTTTT.

In its sample, this clone was seen a few times. The V call is TRBV9, the J call TRBJ2-5, with D unclear. Trimming removed 4 bases at V and 5 bases at J, with 9 bases between. The CDR3 length is 12 residues. Looked up from germline, CDR1 is SGDLS and CDR2 is YYNGEE. The CDR3 sequence is CASSPFGETQYF. For the CDR3, the DNA is TGTGCCAGCAGCCCCTTCGGGGAGACCCAGTACTTC. Full variable domain (outside the CDR3, taken from reference TRBV9 and TRBJ2-5): DSGVTQTPKHLITATGQRVTLRCSPRSGDLSVYWYQQSLDQGLQFLIQYYNGEERAKGNILERFSAQQFPDLHSELNLSSLELGDSALYFCASSPFGETQYFGPGTRLLVL.